A single sample is the source of the 10 T cell receptor beta chains below, sequenced in a study of blood T cell repertoires in COVID-19. TCRdb's copy holds only in-frame clones and misses some; the assay was immunoSEQ multiplex PCR. This table has 110,000 to 150,000 clones, roughly 86% appearing once. The material sequenced was peripheral blood. The receptors shown here come from a human donor in a cohort sampled during active COVID-19.

The chain recombines TRBV12-3 or TRBV12-4 with TRBJ2-1, with 7 bases that match TRBD1. CDR3 length: 13 amino acids. Trimming removed 7 bases from V and 3 bases from J; junction bases left unmatched: 3. CDR3: CASKGQFYNEQFF. For the CDR3, the DNA is TGTGCCAGCAAGGGACAGTTCTACAATGAGCAGTTCTTC.

This clone was seen repeatedly, ten times or more. J is TRBJ1-1 and V is TRBV7-9; TRBD1 matches 8 bases. Germline V gene data show CDR1 as SEHNR and CDR2 as FQNEAQ (reference sequence). V shed 0 bases, J shed 1 base, and the junction held 4 bases outside the gene matches. This CDR3 is built from 16 residues. CDR3 DNA sequence: TGTGCCAGCAGCTTAGCGCAGGGGGCATCGAACACTGAAGCTTTCTTT. Its translation: CASSLAQGASNTEAFF.

The chain joins TRBV6-1 to TRBJ2-7, with 10 bases fitting TRBD1. V gave up 2 bases and J gave up 7 bases; unmatched junction bases: 8. This CDR3 has 15 amino acids. Germline loops: CDR1 MNHNS, CDR2 SASEGT. DNA of the CDR3: TGTGCCAGCAGTGAAAAGGGGACAGGGGCCGGAGAGCAGTACTTC. Translated, it gives CASSEKGTGAGEQYF.

The J gene is TRBJ2-3, the V gene TRBV5-1, with 14 bases matching TRBD2. Germline V gene data show CDR1 as SGHRS and CDR2 as YFSETQ. Trimming at V came to 4 bases and at J to 4 bases, leaving 2 bases not matched to a gene. The CDR3 runs to 15 residues. For the CDR3, the DNA is TGCGCCAGCAGCCGGACTAGCGGGGGGTCAGATACGCAGTATTTT. Translated: CASSRTSGGSDTQYF.

This clone showed up just once. The chain's CDR3 is CASSKGTVDYEQYF. DNA for the CDR3: TGTGCCAGTAGTAAGGGGACAGTTGACTACGAGCAGTACTTC. V usage is TRBV19 and J usage is TRBJ2-7; 7 nucleotides line up with TRBD1. The CDR3 sequence is 14 residues long. CDR1 and CDR2 (germline): LNHDA, SQIVND (reference sequence). J gave up 3 bases and V 4 bases, and 6 bases lay outside the gene matches.

The CDR3 protein is CASSFWFQANQPQHF. The CDR3 bases are TGTGCCAGCAGCTTTTGGTTTCAGGCCAATCAGCCCCAGCATTTT. The V gene is TRBV5-6, the J gene TRBJ1-5; unclear D gene. This CDR3 comprises 15 residues. From germline, CDR1 is SGHDT and CDR2 YYEEEE. The V end lost 2 bases, the J end lost 3 bases, and 12 bases lay between the germline ends.

The rearrangement joins TRBV9 to TRBJ2-3; D not certain. V gave up 4 bases and J gave up 4 bases, with 10 bases separating them. The germline gives CDR1 SGDLS, CDR2 YYNGEE. There are 13 residues in the CDR3. The DNA of the CDR3 is TGTGCCAGCAGCTCTAGTGGCGCAGATACGCAGTATTTT. It is translated as CASSSSGADTQYF.

V gene TRBV19 combines with J gene TRBJ2-3, with TRBD1 as a possible D gene (6 bases). Trimming took 9 bases from V and 0 from J, leaving 13 bases between them. The CDR3 has 14 amino acids. Germline CDR1 LNHDA, CDR2 SQIVND (reference sequence). The CDR3 reads CASSGVTSTDTQYF. The CDR3 DNA is TGTGCCAGCTCAGGGGTCACTAGCACAGATACGCAGTATTTT.

This chain connects TRBV7-3 to TRBJ2-3; TRBD2 agrees at 9 bases. Germline V gene lookup returns CDR1 SGHTA and CDR2 FQGTGA. This CDR3 is 15 amino acids long. V dropped 3 bases and J dropped 5; count of bases not matched to a gene: 6. CDR3 sequence: CASSFGLASGDTQYF. CDR3 DNA sequence: TGTGCCAGCAGCTTCGGACTAGCGTCGGGAGATACGCAGTATTTT. Together with reference TRBV7-3 and TRBJ2-3, the CDR3 gives the full variable domain: GAGVSQTPSNKVTEKGKYVELRCDPISGHTALYWYRQSLGQGPEFLIYFQGTGAADDSGLPNDRFFAVRPEGSVSTLKIQRTERGDSAVYLCASSFGLASGDTQYFGPGTRLTVL.

Regarding this clone: Relative to the germline gene, one junction end is altered; a read error may explain this. The rearrangement joins TRBV2 to TRBJ2-5; a weak D match, TRBD1 (5 bases). Germline-derived CDR1 and CDR2 are SNHLY and FYNNEI. The CDR3 is 11 amino acids. CDR3 sequence: CAGRQQETQYF. The CDR3 coding sequence is TGTGCCGGCAGACAGCAAGAGACCCAGTACTTC.